The present T cell receptor beta chain was sequenced within a study of blood T cell repertoires in COVID-19. Study overall: Samples representing acute and convalescent COVID-19 were sourced from the United States, Italy and Spain. PBMCs, B-cell-depleted T cells, or T cells provided the cDNA or gDNA that made up the material.

The protocol was immunoSEQ multiplex PCR, while the TCRdb copy is restricted to in-frame clones and leaves out a portion. This repertoire shows some 44,000 clones, 92% found once; its top ten account for about 11%. V shed 7 bases and J shed 0 bases, with 12 bases lying between them. Per the germline V gene, CDR1 is GTSNPN and CDR2 is SVGIG (reference sequence). This CDR3 region has 14 residues. V usage is TRBV30 and J usage is TRBJ2-2; D not certain. Material for sequencing was peripheral blood. The clonotype originates from a human donor in a cohort sampled during active COVID-19. For the CDR3, the DNA is TGTGCCTCCCCCAGGAAGGCGAACACCGGGGAGCTGTTTTTT. As protein: CASPRKANTGELFF.